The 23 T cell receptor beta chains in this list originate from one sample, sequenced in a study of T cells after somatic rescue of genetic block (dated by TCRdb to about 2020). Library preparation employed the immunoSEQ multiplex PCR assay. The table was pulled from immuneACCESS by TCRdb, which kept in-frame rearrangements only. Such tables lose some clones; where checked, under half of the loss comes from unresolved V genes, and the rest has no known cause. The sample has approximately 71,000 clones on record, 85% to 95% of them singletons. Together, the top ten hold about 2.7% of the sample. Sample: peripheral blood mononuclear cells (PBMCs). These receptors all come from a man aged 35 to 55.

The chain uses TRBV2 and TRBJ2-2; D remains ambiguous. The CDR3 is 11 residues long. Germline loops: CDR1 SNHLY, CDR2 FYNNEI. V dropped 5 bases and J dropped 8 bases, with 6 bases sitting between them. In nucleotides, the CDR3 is TGTGCCAGCAGTTACGAAGGGGAGCTGTTTTTT. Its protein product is CASSYEGELFF.

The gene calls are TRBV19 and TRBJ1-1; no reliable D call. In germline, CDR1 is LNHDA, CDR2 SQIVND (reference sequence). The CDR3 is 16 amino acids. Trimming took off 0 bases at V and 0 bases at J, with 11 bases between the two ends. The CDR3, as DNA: TGTGCCAGTAGTATAGATCAATTGGGCCTGAACACTGAAGCTTTCTTT. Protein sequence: CASSIDQLGLNTEAFF.

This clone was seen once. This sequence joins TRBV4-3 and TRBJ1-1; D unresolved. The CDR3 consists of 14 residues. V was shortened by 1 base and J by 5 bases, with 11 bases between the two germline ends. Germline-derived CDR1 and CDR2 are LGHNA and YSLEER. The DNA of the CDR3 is TGCGCCAGCAGCCAAGTGGGCGGGTTAACTGAAGCTTTCTTT. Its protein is CASSQVGGLTEAFF.

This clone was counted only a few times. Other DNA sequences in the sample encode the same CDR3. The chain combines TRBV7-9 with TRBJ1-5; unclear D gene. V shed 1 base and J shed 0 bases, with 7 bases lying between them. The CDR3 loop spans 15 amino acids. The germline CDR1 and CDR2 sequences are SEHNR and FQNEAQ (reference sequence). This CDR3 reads CASSLEGGSNQPQHF. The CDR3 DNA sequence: TGTGCCAGCAGCTTAGAGGGAGGTAGCAATCAGCCCCAGCATTTT. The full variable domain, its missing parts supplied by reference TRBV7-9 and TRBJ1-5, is DTGVSQNPRHKITKRGQNVTFRCDPISEHNRLYWYRQTLGQGPEFLTYFQNEAQLEKSRLLSDRFSAERPKGSFSTLEIQRTEQGDSAMYLCASSLEGGSNQPQHFGDGTRLSIL.

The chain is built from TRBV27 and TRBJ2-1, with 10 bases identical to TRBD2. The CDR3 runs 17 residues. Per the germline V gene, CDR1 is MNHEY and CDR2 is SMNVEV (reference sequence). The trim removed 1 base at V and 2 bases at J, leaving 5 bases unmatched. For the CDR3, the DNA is TGTGCCAGCAGTTTATTAACTAGCGGGGTTGCCTACAATGAGCAGTTCTTC. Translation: CASSLLTSGVAYNEQFF.

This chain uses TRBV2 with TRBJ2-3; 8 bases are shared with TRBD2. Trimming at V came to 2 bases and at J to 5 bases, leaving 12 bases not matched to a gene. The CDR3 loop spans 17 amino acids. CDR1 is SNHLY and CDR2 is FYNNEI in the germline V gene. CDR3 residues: CASSEPLTSARGDTQYF. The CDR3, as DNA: TGTGCCAGCAGTGAACCCTTGACTAGCGCCCGGGGAGATACGCAGTATTTT.

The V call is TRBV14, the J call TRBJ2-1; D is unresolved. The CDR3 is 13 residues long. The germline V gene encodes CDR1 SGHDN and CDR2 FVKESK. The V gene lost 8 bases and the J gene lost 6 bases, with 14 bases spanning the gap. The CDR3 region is CASSDTSVNEQFF. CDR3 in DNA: TGTGCCAGCTCTGATACGTCCGTCAATGAGCAGTTCTTC.

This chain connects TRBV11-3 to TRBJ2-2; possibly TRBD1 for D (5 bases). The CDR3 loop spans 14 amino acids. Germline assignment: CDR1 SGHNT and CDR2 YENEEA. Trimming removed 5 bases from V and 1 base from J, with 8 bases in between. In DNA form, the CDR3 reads TGTGCCAGCAGCAAAGGGGTGAACACCGGGGAGCTGTTTTTT. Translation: CASSKGVNTGELFF.

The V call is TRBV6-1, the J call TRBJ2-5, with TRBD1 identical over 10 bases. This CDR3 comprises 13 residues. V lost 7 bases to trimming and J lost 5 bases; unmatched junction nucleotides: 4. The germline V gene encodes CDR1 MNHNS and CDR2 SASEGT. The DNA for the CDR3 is TGTGCCAGCACTCAGGGACAGGGGGAGACCCAGTACTTC. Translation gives CASTQGQGETQYF.

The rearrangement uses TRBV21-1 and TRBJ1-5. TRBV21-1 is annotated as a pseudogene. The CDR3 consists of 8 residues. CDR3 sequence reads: CASSPRHF. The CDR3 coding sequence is TGTGCCAGCAGCCCACGCCATTTT.

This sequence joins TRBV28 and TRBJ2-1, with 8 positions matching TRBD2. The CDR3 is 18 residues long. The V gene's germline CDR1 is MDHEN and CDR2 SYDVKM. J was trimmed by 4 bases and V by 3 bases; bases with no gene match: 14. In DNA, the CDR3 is TGTGCCAGCAGTTTTAGATTCCTGAGGCGGGAGGTGTACAATGAGCAGTTCTTC. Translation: CASSFRFLRREVYNEQFF.

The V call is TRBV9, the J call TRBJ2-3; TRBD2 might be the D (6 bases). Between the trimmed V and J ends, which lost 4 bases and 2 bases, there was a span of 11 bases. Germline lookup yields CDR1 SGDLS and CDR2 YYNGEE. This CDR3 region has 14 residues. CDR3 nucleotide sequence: TGTGCCAGCAGCCCGCGGGGAAACACAGATACGCAGTATTTT. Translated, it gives CASSPRGNTDTQYF.

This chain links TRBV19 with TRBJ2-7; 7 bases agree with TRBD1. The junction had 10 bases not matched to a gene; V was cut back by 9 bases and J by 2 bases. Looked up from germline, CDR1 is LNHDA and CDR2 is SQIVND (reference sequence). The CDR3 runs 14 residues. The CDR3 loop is CASSEGAFTYEQYF. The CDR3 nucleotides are TGTGCCAGCAGTGAGGGGGCGTTCACCTACGAGCAGTACTTC.

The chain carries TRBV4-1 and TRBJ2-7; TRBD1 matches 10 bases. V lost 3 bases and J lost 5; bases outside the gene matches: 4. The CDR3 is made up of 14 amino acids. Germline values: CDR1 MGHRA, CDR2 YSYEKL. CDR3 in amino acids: CASSHRQGANEQYF. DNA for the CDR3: TGCGCCAGCAGCCACAGACAGGGGGCTAACGAGCAGTACTTC.

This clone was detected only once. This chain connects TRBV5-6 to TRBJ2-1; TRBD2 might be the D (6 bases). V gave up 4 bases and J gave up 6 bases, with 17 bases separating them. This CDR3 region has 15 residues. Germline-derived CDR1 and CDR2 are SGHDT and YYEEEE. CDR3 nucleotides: TGTGCCAGCAGCCCTGAGGAGGGAAATCCCAATGAGCAGTTCTTC. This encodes CASSPEEGNPNEQFF.

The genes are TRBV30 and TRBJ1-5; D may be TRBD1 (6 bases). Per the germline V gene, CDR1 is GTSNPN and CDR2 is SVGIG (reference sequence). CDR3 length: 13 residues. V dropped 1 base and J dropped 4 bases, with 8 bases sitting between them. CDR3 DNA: TGTGCCTGGAGTGCAGGGGTAAATCAGCCCCAGCATTTT. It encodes CAWSAGVNQPQHF.

The CDR3 sequence is CASSFSGGGARSYEQYF. CDR3 coding DNA: TGTGCCAGCAGCTTCAGCGGCGGGGGGGCCCGCTCCTACGAGCAGTACTTC. The chain is built from TRBV11-2 and TRBJ2-7, with 9 bases identical to TRBD2. Germline assignment: CDR1 SGHAT and CDR2 FQNNGV. The junction had 9 bases not matched to a gene; V was cut back by 3 bases and J by 0 bases. The CDR3 extends over 17 amino acids.

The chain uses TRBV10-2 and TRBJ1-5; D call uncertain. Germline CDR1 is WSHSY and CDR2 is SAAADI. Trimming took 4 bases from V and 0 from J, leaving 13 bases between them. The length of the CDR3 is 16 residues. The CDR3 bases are TGCGCCAGCAGTGCGGGCAGACTCGATAGCAATCAGCCCCAGCATTTT. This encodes CASSAGRLDSNQPQHF.

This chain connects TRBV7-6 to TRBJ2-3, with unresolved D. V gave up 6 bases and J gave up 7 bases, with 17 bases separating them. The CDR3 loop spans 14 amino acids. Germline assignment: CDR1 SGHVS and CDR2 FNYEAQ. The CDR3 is CASSYRPSGNTQYF. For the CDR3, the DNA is TGTGCCAGCAGTTACCGACCCTCCGGAAATACGCAGTATTTT.

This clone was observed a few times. Here the CDR3 DNA reads TGTGCCAGCAGTGAAAGGAGCGGAGTTTCACCCCTCCACTTT. Its translation: CASSERSGVSPLHF. This rearrangement joins TRBV2 to TRBJ1-6; D is ambiguous. From germline, CDR1 is SNHLY and CDR2 FYNNEI. The CDR3 spans 14 residues. V was clipped by 2 bases and J by 9 bases, with 11 bases between them.

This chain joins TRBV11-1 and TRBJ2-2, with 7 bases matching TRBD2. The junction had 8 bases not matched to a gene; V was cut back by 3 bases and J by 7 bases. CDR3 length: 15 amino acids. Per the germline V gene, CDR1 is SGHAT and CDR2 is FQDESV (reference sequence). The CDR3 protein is CASSFDAGEGGELFF. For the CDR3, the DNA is TGTGCCAGCAGCTTTGATGCGGGGGAGGGCGGGGAGCTGTTTTTT.

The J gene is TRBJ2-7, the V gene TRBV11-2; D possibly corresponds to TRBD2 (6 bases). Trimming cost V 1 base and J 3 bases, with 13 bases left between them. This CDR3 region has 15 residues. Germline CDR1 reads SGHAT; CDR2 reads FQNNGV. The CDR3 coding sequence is TGTGCCAGCAGCTTAGTCCGCGGACTATACTACGAGCAGTACTTC. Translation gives CASSLVRGLYYEQYF.

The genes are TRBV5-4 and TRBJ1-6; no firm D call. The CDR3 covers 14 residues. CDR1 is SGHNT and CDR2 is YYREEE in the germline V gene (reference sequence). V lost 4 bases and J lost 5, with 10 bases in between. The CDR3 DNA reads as TGTGCCAGCAGCCGACTTACTCATAATTCACCCCTCCACTTT. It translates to CASSRLTHNSPLHF.